What follows are 4 T cell receptor beta chains derived from one specimen sequenced in a study of Graves' ophthalmopathy and Graves' hyperthyroidism. CDR3 regions of TCR beta were amplified from RNA transcripts. The workflow started with a first-round RT-PCR run with HTBI primers and then moved on to a second-round multiplex PCR. TCRdb re-called the multiplex PCR reads with MiXCR, one entry per CDR3 protein. The sample includes about 220,000 distinct CDR3 sequences, 20% to 25% of them seen just once. Input material: peripheral blood. Source of these receptors: a woman aged 45-59 years with Graves' ophthalmopathy.

This clonotype was found a few times. The chain couples TRBV29-1 to TRBJ2-2, with 7 bases aligning to TRBD2. J was trimmed by 6 bases and V by 6 bases; bases with no gene match: 10. CDR3 size: 14 residues. CDR1 is SQVTM and CDR2 is ANQGSEA in the germline V gene. The DNA of the CDR3 is TGCAGCGTAACCAAAACAGGACTAGCCGGGGAGCTGTTTTTT. The encoded protein is CSVTKTGLAGELFF.

This clonotype was counted ten times or more. This CDR3 is CASTLGHPAQPQHF. The CDR3 DNA reads as TGTGCCAGCACCCTGGGACACCCGGCGCAGCCCCAGCATTTT. The chain is built from TRBV6-2 or TRBV6-3 and TRBJ1-5, with D perhaps matching TRBD1 (6 bases). There are 14 residues in the CDR3. Trimming removed 7 bases from V and 7 bases from J, with 17 bases in between. The germline V gene encodes CDR1 MNHEY and CDR2 SVGEGT.

This clonotype was observed a few times. The chain joins TRBV27 to TRBJ2-7, with TRBD2 matching 12 bases. The germline gives CDR1 MNHEY, CDR2 SMNVEV (reference sequence). CDR3 length equals 15 residues. The V segment lost 6 bases and the J segment 5 bases; nucleotides outside the gene matches: 8. CDR3 in amino acids: CASSAGLAGFDEQYF. In nucleotides, the CDR3 is TGTGCCAGCAGCGCAGGACTAGCGGGATTCGACGAGCAGTACTTC.

This clonotype was seen at least ten times. CDR3 DNA: TGTGCCAGCAGGAGGGTATCCTACGAGCAGTACTTC. Its translation is CASRRVSYEQYF. The chain uses TRBV2 and TRBJ2-7; maybe TRBD2 (5 bases). CDR1 is SNHLY and CDR2 is FYNNEI in the germline V gene. This CDR3 has 12 amino acids. Trimming removed 6 bases at V and 1 base at J, with 7 bases between.